One and the same sample provided the 18 T cell receptor beta chains below, sequenced in a study of CD8+CD57+ T cells in acquired aplastic anemia. Patients chosen for sequencing had shown CD8+CD57+ cell expansion by flow cytometry. The study profiled TCR beta VDJ and CDR3 using genomic DNA as template. MiXCR, applied by TCRdb to the reads, yields one record per CDR3 protein. Of about 180,000 distinct CDR3 sequences in the sample, 45% to 60% are singletons; the top ten hold roughly 13%. Sequenced sample: sorted CD4+, CD8+, or CD8+CD57+ T cells (not recorded which) from PBMCs. Receptors originate from a human donor with aplastic anemia.

This clonotype was counted at least ten times. This chain links TRBV19 with TRBJ1-4, with D perhaps matching TRBD1 (6 bases). This CDR3 comprises 12 residues. Germline values: CDR1 LNHDA, CDR2 SQIVND (reference sequence). CDR3 in DNA: TGTGCGTCGGGGGCCCCTAATGAAAAACTGTTTTTT. Protein: CASGAPNEKLFF.

This clonotype was seen a handful of times. The chain recombines TRBV20-1 with TRBJ2-2; D uncertain. CDR1 and CDR2 (germline): DFQATT, SNEGSKA (reference sequence). The CDR3 runs to 12 residues. The V gene lost 5 bases and the J gene lost 6 bases, with 10 bases spanning the gap. The CDR3 nucleotides read TGCAGTGCTGTCGTTGGGTCCGGGGAGCTGTTTTTT. Its translation: CSAVVGSGELFF.

The sample holds a few counts of this clonotype. The genes are TRBV29-1 and TRBJ1-1, with 9 bases matching TRBD1. The CDR3 has 15 residues. Germline loops: CDR1 SQVTM, CDR2 ANQGSEA. The ends lost 3 bases at V and 2 bases at J; junction bases unmatched: 7. The CDR3 protein is CSVDEDRGINTEAFF. DNA of the CDR3: TGCAGCGTTGACGAGGACAGGGGTATAAACACTGAAGCTTTCTTT.

This clonotype was counted a few times. The chain joins TRBV15 to TRBJ2-1; 9 positions agree with TRBD2. Germline-derived CDR1 and CDR2 are LNHNV and YYDKDF (reference sequence). With V trimmed by 6 bases and J by 3 bases, 0 bases remained unmatched. This CDR3 is 13 amino acids long. The CDR3 DNA reads as TGTGCCACCAGGACTAGCGGCTACAATGAGCAGTTCTTC. Its protein product is CATRTSGYNEQFF.

CDR3 protein: CASSLGPTHEQYF. CDR3 DNA: TGCGCCAGCAGCCTTGGACCTACACACGAGCAGTACTTC. This chain connects TRBV5-1 to TRBJ2-7; D unclear. Germline V gives CDR1 SGHRS, CDR2 YFSETQ. The CDR3 totals 13 residues. V lost 4 bases, J lost 5 bases, and 13 bases lay in between.

This clonotype was recorded many times. The chain carries TRBV9 and TRBJ1-1; 8 nucleotides agree with TRBD1. The CDR3 spans 18 residues. Germline V gene sequence: CDR1 SGDLS, CDR2 YYNGEE. Unmatched junction bases numbered 11, after V lost 0 bases and J lost 1 base. DNA of the CDR3: TGTGCCAGCAGCGTAGCCCCCCGACAGGGGAGGGGGAACACTGAAGCTTTCTTT. Protein: CASSVAPRQGRGNTEAFF.

This clonotype was counted once. The CDR3 nucleotides read TGTGCCAGCAAGGTGGGGGGGGCTGACATAGAGACCCAGTACTTC. Translation gives CASKVGGADIETQYF. The rearrangement links TRBV2 to TRBJ2-5; D might be TRBD2 (7 bases). The CDR3 contains 15 residues. V dropped 7 bases and J dropped 4 bases, with 19 bases sitting between them. The germline V gene encodes CDR1 SNHLY and CDR2 FYNNEI.

Details on this clonotype: A read error may explain this, as a much larger clone is one base away. The chain uses TRBV19 and TRBJ2-3; D possibly uses TRBD1 or TRBD2 (7 bases each). From germline, CDR1 is LNHDA and CDR2 SQIVND (reference sequence). The germline V and J ends were trimmed by 9 bases and 2 bases, with 21 bases remaining between them. CDR3 length: 16 amino acids. CDR3 nucleotides: TGTGCCAGCCAAACTTCACAGGGGAGGGTCACAGATACGCAGTATTTT. This gives the protein CASQTSQGRVTDTQYF.

This clonotype appeared a single time. The chain recombines TRBV5-8 with TRBJ2-5, with D tentatively TRBD1 (6 bases). Trimming stripped 9 bases from V and 2 bases from J, with 11 bases between. The germline gives CDR1 SGHTS, CDR2 YDEGEE. The CDR3 extends over 12 amino acids. In DNA form, the CDR3 reads TGTGCCATATCACAGGGACAAGAGACCCAGTACTTC. It is translated as CAISQGQETQYF.

The J gene is TRBJ2-5, the V gene TRBV10-3; 9 bases match TRBD1. Germline V gene sequence: CDR1 ENHRY, CDR2 SYGVKD. CDR3 length equals 14 residues. The junction had 9 bases not matched to a gene; V was cut back by 8 bases and J by 5 bases. The CDR3 here is CAIGRGTGRETQYF. CDR3 DNA sequence: TGTGCCATCGGCCGAGGGACAGGGAGGGAGACCCAGTACTTC.

Remarks on this clonotype: Because the CDR3 is missing its conserved closing phenylalanine or tryptophan, this is likely a read error. CDR3: CASSPYHEAFI. As DNA, the CDR3 is TGTGCCAGCAGCCCTTACCATGAAGCTTTCATT. V usage is TRBV7-9 and J usage is TRBJ1-1; D unresolved. V lost 5 bases, J lost 7 bases, and 8 bases lay in between. The CDR3 is 11 residues long. Germline CDR1 and CDR2: SEHNR and FQNEAQ (reference sequence).

About this clonotype: With a much larger clone just one base away, this may be a read error. The CDR3 end shows no conserved phenylalanine or tryptophan, and so a read error is likely. The chain couples TRBV6-5 to TRBJ2-7; maybe TRBD2 (6 bases). Germline V gene data show CDR1 as MNHEY and CDR2 as SVGAGI. V was cut by 1 base and J by 2 bases, with 12 bases left in between. This CDR3 is 15 amino acids long. DNA of the CDR3: TGTGCCAGCAGTTACTTGGGGGGACCTCCCTACGAGCAGTACCTC. Translating it yields CASSYLGGPPYEQYL.

The chain has TRBV25-1 and TRBJ2-3; tentative D call: TRBD2 (6 bases). This CDR3 spans 15 amino acids. Germline V CDR1 and CDR2: MGHDK, SYGVNS. The V gene lost 3 bases and the J gene lost 3 bases, with 13 bases spanning the gap. The chain's CDR3 is CASSETGAETDTQYF. The CDR3 region has the DNA TGTGCCAGCAGTGAGACGGGAGCGGAGACAGATACGCAGTATTTT.

This clonotype was detected ten times or more. The chain carries TRBV5-6 and TRBJ2-7; a weak D match, TRBD1 (6 bases). The germline V gene has CDR1 SGHDT and CDR2 YYEEEE. The germline V and J ends were trimmed by 3 bases and 5 bases, with 18 bases remaining between them. The CDR3 length is 15 residues. CDR3 loop: CASSSLLYRDDEQYF. CDR3 DNA sequence: TGTGCCAGCAGCTCACTACTTTACAGGGACGACGAGCAGTACTTC. Full variable domain (rest looked up from reference TRBV5-6 and TRBJ2-7): DAGVTQSPTHLIKTRGQQVTLRCSPKSGHDTVSWYQQALGQGPQFIFQYYEEEERQRGNFPDRFSGHQFPNYSSELNVNALLLGDSALYLCASSSLLYRDDEQYFGPGTRLTVT.

This clonotype was recorded many times. The chain employs TRBV10-3 and TRBJ1-1; no definite D call. This CDR3 spans 14 amino acids. Germline CDR1 is ENHRY and CDR2 is SYGVKD. V lost 7 bases to trimming and J lost 0 bases, with 12 bases between them. CDR3 amino acids: CAITESTVNTEAFF. CDR3 in DNA: TGTGCCATCACCGAGTCAACAGTGAACACTGAAGCTTTCTTT.

This clonotype occurred many times. The chain is built from TRBV4-2 and TRBJ2-2, with TRBD2 identical over 8 bases. Germline lookup yields CDR1 LGHNA and CDR2 YNFKEQ. This CDR3 spans 18 amino acids. The junction had 12 bases not matched to a gene; V was cut back by 1 base and J by 5 bases. The DNA of the CDR3 is TGTGCCAGCAGCCAAGCCCGGCGCAGGGGACTAGGAACCGGGGAGCTGTTTTTT. Residues: CASSQARRRGLGTGELFF.

The genes are TRBV20-1 and TRBJ2-7, with 8 bases fitting TRBD2. The CDR3 loop spans 14 amino acids. Per germline, CDR1 DFQATT and CDR2 SNEGSKA (reference sequence). The V and J ends lost 3 bases and 4 bases, in that order; junction bases with no gene match: 8. The CDR3 loop reads CSASRGGHLYEQYF. The CDR3 coding sequence is TGCAGTGCTAGCCGGGGGGGACACTTATACGAGCAGTACTTC.

This chain connects TRBV24-1 to TRBJ2-2; 8 positions agree with TRBD1. The junction had 4 bases not matched to a gene; V was cut back by 8 bases and J by 6 bases. The germline V gene has CDR1 KGHDR and CDR2 SFDVKD. CDR3 length: 13 amino acids. This CDR3 is CATNHRGSGELFF. The CDR3 DNA is TGTGCCACCAATCACAGGGGGTCCGGGGAGCTGTTTTTT.